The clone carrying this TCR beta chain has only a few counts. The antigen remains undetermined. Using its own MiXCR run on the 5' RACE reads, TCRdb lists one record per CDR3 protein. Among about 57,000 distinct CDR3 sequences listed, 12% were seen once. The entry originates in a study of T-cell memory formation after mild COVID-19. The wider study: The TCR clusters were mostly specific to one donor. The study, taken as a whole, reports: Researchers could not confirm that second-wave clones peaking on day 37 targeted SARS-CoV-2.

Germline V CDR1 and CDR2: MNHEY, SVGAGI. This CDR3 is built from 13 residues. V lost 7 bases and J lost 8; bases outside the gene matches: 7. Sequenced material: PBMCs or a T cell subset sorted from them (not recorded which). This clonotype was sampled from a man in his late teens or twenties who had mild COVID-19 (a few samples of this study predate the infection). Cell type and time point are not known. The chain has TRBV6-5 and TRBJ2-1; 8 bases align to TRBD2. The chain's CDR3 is CASTRGGSDEQFF. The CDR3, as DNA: TGTGCCAGCACCCGGGGGGGCTCAGATGAGCAGTTCTTC.